Below are 2 T cell receptor beta chains sequenced from a single sample in a study of metastatic and nonmetastatic thyroid tumors. None of the patients had undergone any treatment ahead of thyroid surgery. TCRdb re-called clones via MiXCR from the PCR reads. Among 24,000 or so clones, 19% were seen once, and the ten largest hold approximately 4.2%. Sequencing used blood. These receptors all come from a male donor with papillary thyroid cancer or a benign thyroid nodule (not recorded which). Some clones in this sample may be carry-over from other donors' samples.

This clone is categorized as medium-sized. This chain joins TRBV24-1 and TRBJ2-7; D gene unclear. The CDR3 covers 11 residues. V was shortened by 2 bases and J by 4 bases, with 2 bases between the two germline ends. Germline CDR1 and CDR2: KGHDR and SFDVKD. This CDR3 is CATSDWYEQYF. CDR3 nucleotide sequence: TGTGCCACCAGTGATTGGTACGAGCAGTACTTC.

This clone was seen a few times. The V gene is TRBV10-3, the J gene TRBJ1-2; D might be TRBD1 (5 bases). The germline V gene encodes CDR1 ENHRY and CDR2 SYGVKD. Trimming took 10 bases from V and 0 from J, leaving 15 bases between them. This CDR3 is built from 14 residues. The CDR3 loop reads CASGLDRPNYGYTF. For the CDR3, the DNA is TGTGCCAGCGGACTCGACAGACCTAACTATGGCTACACCTTC.